Listed below are T cell receptor beta chains from one sample, sequenced in a study of T cell repertoires in cytomegalovirus infection. TCRdb recomputed calls from the reads with MiXCR, one row per CDR3 protein. The table lists fewer than 550,000 distinct CDR3 sequences, approximately 32% of them singletons. The sample consisted of PBMCs. These receptors were taken from a human donor in good health (CMV status not recorded). Some clones in this sample may be carry-over from other donors' samples. Both conserved end residues are part of each CDR3. A D gene is named only where the DNA matches it firmly. Size is stated for part of the rows, as once, few or many counts, or as a class when the clone is expanded.

j_call: TRBJ1-4; v_call: TRBV7-9; d_call: TRBD1; clone_size: many; cdr3_aa: CASSNRRDRAREKLFF; cdr3_nt: TGTGCCAGCAGCAATAGGCGGGACAGGGCTCGTGAAAAACTGTTTTTT
j_call: TRBJ2-2; v_call: TRBV7-9; d_call: -; clone_size: -; cdr3_aa: CASTSLGGVTGELFF; cdr3_nt: TGTGCCAGCACCTCCCTCGGGGGAGTCACCGGGGAGCTGTTTTTT
j_call: TRBJ1-6; v_call: TRBV5-1; d_call: -; clone_size: -; cdr3_aa: CASTLDTGLNSPFHF; cdr3_nt: TGCGCCAGCACCCTTGATACGGGATTAAATTCACCCTTCCACTTT
j_call: TRBJ2-2; v_call: TRBV4-1; d_call: -; clone_size: few; cdr3_aa: CASSHYDTTGELFF; cdr3_nt: TGCGCCAGCAGCCACTACGACACTACCGGGGAGCTGTTTTTT
j_call: TRBJ1-5; v_call: TRBV5-5; d_call: -; clone_size: -; cdr3_aa: CASSPNTVGGQPQHF; cdr3_nt: TGTGCCAGCAGCCCTAACACAGTGGGCGGTCAGCCCCAGCATTTT
j_call: TRBJ1-1; v_call: TRBV7-2; d_call: TRBD1; clone_size: many; cdr3_aa: CASSWDRENTEAFF; cdr3_nt: TGTGCCAGCAGCTGGGACAGGGAAAACACTGAAGCTTTCTTT
j_call: TRBJ2-3; v_call: TRBV19; d_call: TRBD2; clone_size: -; cdr3_aa: CASSLRASGGAQDTQSF; cdr3_nt: TGTGCCAGTAGCCTCCGGGCTAGCGGGGGCGCGCAGGATACGCAGTCTTTT
j_call: TRBJ1-2; v_call: TRBV5-5; d_call: -; clone_size: -; cdr3_aa: CASSLARQGVYGYTF; cdr3_nt: TGTGCCAGCAGCTTGGCCCGGCAGGGTGTATATGGCTACACCTTC
j_call: TRBJ1-2; v_call: TRBV5-5; d_call: -; clone_size: -; cdr3_aa: CASSLALKSNYGYTF; cdr3_nt: TGTGCCAGCAGCTTGGCCCTCAAGAGTAACTATGGCTACACCTTC
j_call: TRBJ2-5; v_call: TRBV6-1; d_call: -; clone_size: -; cdr3_aa: CASSERGKGGFQETQYF; cdr3_nt: TGTGCCAGCAGTGAAAGGGGCAAAGGGGGTTTCCAAGAGACCCAGTACTTC
j_call: TRBJ1-2; v_call: TRBV20-1; d_call: TRBD1; clone_size: few; cdr3_aa: CSARRGTAPSSYTF; cdr3_nt: TGCAGTGCTAGGCGGGGGACAGCACCGTCTAGCTACACCTTC
j_call: TRBJ2-1; v_call: TRBV4-1; d_call: -; clone_size: few; cdr3_aa: CASSQDAGYGEQFF; cdr3_nt: TGCGCCAGCAGCCAAGACGCAGGGTATGGTGAGCAGTTCTTC
j_call: TRBJ1-2; v_call: TRBV13; d_call: -; clone_size: few; cdr3_aa: CASSSRTFGGYTF; cdr3_nt: TGTGCCAGCAGCTCACGGACGTTCGGGGGCTACACCTTC
j_call: TRBJ2-3; v_call: TRBV2; d_call: -; clone_size: few; cdr3_aa: CASSASDSSTDTQYF; cdr3_nt: TGTGCCAGCAGTGCAAGCGACTCTAGCACAGATACGCAGTATTTT
j_call: TRBJ2-5; v_call: TRBV12-3/TRBV12-4; d_call: -; clone_size: few; cdr3_aa: CASSFADPRTQYF; cdr3_nt: TGTGCCAGCAGTTTCGCGGACCCACGGACCCAGTACTTC
j_call: TRBJ2-3; v_call: TRBV6-1; d_call: TRBD2; clone_size: -; cdr3_aa: CAGSGTSGVGTDTQYF; cdr3_nt: TGTGCCGGCTCCGGGACTAGCGGGGTAGGCACAGATACGCAGTATTTT